A selection of T cell receptor beta chains follows, all from one sample in a study of cytomegalovirus exposure and HLA in healthy donors. TCRdb's copy holds only in-frame clones and misses some; the assay was immunoSEQ multiplex PCR. The repertoire holds approximately 77,000 clones, with more than 65% as singletons. Sequenced input: PBMCs. The receptors stem from a male donor in good health and CMV-seropositive. The CDR3 runs from the conserved cysteine through the conserved F or W. D genes are given only for firm matches. Expanded clones are given a class, and other clones once, few, many or no size at all.

>TRBV28|NA|NA|TRBJ1-4
TGTGCCAGCAGTCCGGGGGCAACTAATGAAAAACTGTTTTTT
CASSPGATNEKLFF
>TRBV18|NA|NA|TRBJ1-1
TGTGCCAGTCAAGAACAGGCTATGAACACTGAAGCTTTCTTT
CASQEQAMNTEAFF
>TRBV2|NA|TRBD2|TRBJ2-5
TGTGCCAGCAGTGAGGGGAGGGTGGAGACCCAGTACTTC
CASSEGRVETQYF
>TRBV30|few|TRBD1|TRBJ1-1
TGTGCCTGGAGTCCGCGGACAGGGTGGGGGACTGAAGCTTTCTTT
CAWSPRTGWGTEAFF
>TRBV5-1|NA|NA|TRBJ1-1
TGCGCCAGCAGTTTGCCGGGGTACGTGCGTTGTTGCACTGAAGCTTTCTTT
CASSLPGYVRCCTEAFF
>TRBV11-1|NA|TRBD1|TRBJ2-7
TGTGCCAGCAGCACCGGACAGGGGCGATACGAGCAGTACTTC
CASSTGQGRYEQYF
>TRBV28|NA|NA|TRBJ1-5
TGTGCCAGCAGTTTCGGGGGGGTCGATCAGCCCCAGCATTTT
CASSFGGVDQPQHF
>TRBV6-1|few|NA|TRBJ2-7
TGTGCCAGCAGTGAATTCAAACAGGCTGCGTACGAGCAGTACTTC
CASSEFKQAAYEQYF
>TRBV7-9|NA|TRBD1|TRBJ2-3
TGTGCCAGCAGCTCGACACAGGGGGAACCCACAGATACGCAGTATTTT
CASSSTQGEPTDTQYF
>TRBV28|NA|NA|TRBJ1-1
TGTGCCAGCAGGCCTAGTTGGCAGTTGAACACTGAAGCTTTCTTT
CASRPSWQLNTEAFF
>TRBV28|NA|NA|TRBJ1-1
TGTGCCAGCAGGGGGACATCGGGACGGAACACTGAAGCTTTCTTT
CASRGTSGRNTEAFF
>TRBV5-5|NA|TRBD1|TRBJ2-7
TGTGCCAGCAGCTTACTCCGGGACAGGGGTTTTGAGCAGTACTTC
CASSLLRDRGFEQYF
>TRBV7-3|NA|TRBD2|TRBJ2-2
TGTGCCAGCAGCTCTTGGCGGGGGGGCTCTTGGGAGCTGTTTTTT
CASSSWRGGSWELFF
>TRBV25-1|NA|TRBD1|TRBJ2-7
TGTGCCAGCAGTTTGCAAACAGGGGACAGAGGGCACTACGAGCAGTACTTC
CASSLQTGDRGHYEQYF
>TRBV5-1|NA|NA|TRBJ2-2
TGCGCCAGCAGCTTGGCACCCGGGTTGAACACCGGGGAGCTGTTTTTT
CASSLAPGLNTGELFF
>TRBV19|few|TRBD1|TRBJ2-3
TGTGCCAGTAAGCGCGCCCGACAGGGTTTTGGCACAGATACGCAGTATTTT
CASKRARQGFGTDTQYF
>TRBV7-6|NA|TRBD2|TRBJ2-3
TGTGCCAGCAGCGAAGCTAGCGGTCGTAACACAGATACGCAGTATTTT
CASSEASGRNTDTQYF
>TRBV30|NA|TRBD1|TRBJ2-3
TGTGCCTGTACAGGGGGAAGCACAGATACGCAGTATTTT
CACTGGSTDTQYF
>TRBV10-3|NA|NA|TRBJ1-3
TGTGCCATCAGTGAAGGACAGACATTAAACACCATATATTTT
CAISEGQTLNTIYF
>TRBV15|NA|NA|TRBJ2-1
TGTGCCACCAGCAGAGAGGGGAAGGACAGTTACCACAATGAGCAGTTCTTC
CATSREGKDSYHNEQFF
>TRBV2|once|NA|TRBJ2-3
TGTGCCAGCAGTTTCCGTACGCAGTATTTT
CASSFRTQYF
>TRBV6-6|NA|NA|TRBJ1-2
TGTGCCAGCAGTGGGACAAACCAGAACTATGGCTACACCTTC
CASSGTNQNYGYTF
>TRBV27|NA|NA|TRBJ1-2
TGTGCCAGCAGTTTAGCGACAGGAACGGATGGCTACACCTTC
CASSLATGTDGYTF
>TRBV5-6|NA|NA|TRBJ1-5
TGTGCCAGCAGCCGAGTCGATAGCAATCAGCCCCAGCATTTT
CASSRVDSNQPQHF
>TRBV19|NA|TRBD1|TRBJ1-1
TGTGCCAGTAGTCTGAGACAGGGACGTTTGAACACTGAAGCTTTCTTT
CASSLRQGRLNTEAFF
>TRBV7-9|few|NA|TRBJ1-5
TGTGCCAGCAGCTATGACACGCCCGCACGTTATAGCAATCAGCCCCAGCATTTT
CASSYDTPARYSNQPQHF
>TRBV13|once|NA|TRBJ1-1
TGTGCCAGCAGCTTAAGGTCAGACTTAGAACCTGAAGCTTTCTTT
CASSLRSDLEPEAFF
>TRBV15|NA|NA|TRBJ1-5
TGTGCCACCAGTCGGAGGTCGGGGAATCAGCCCCAGCATTTT
CATSRRSGNQPQHF
>TRBV14|NA|TRBD1|TRBJ2-7
TGTGCCAGCAGCCAGACAGGGGGTGCTGAGGACGAGCAGTACTTC
CASSQTGGAEDEQYF
>TRBV7-9|few|TRBD1|TRBJ1-4
TGTGCCAGCGGGGCTGGGACAGCCTCTAATGAAAAACTGTTTTTT
CASGAGTASNEKLFF
>TRBV7-9|NA|NA|TRBJ2-5
TGTTCCAGCAGCTCCCTGGGGGGCCAAGAGACCCAGTACTTC
CSSSSLGGQETQYF
>TRBV30|NA|TRBD1|TRBJ1-6
TGTGCCTGGAGATGGACAGGGACTAATTCACCCCTCCACTTT
CAWRWTGTNSPLHF
>TRBV4-1|NA|TRBD1|TRBJ1-2
TGCGCCAGCACCCTACGGGACAGGGATAACTATGGCTACACCTTC
CASTLRDRDNYGYTF
>TRBV7-9|NA|NA|TRBJ2-5
TGTTCCAGCAGCTTAGCGACCATTTCGAGGGGGGGAAAAGAGACCCAGTACTTC
CSSSLATISRGGKETQYF
>TRBV4-1|once|TRBD2|TRBJ2-1
TGCGCCAGCAGCCGCCCCGGGCGGGAGAATGAGCAGTTCTTC
CASSRPGRENEQFF
>TRBV7-9|NA|NA|TRBJ1-2
TGTGCCAGCACTATGGTCGGCGGGATTAACTATGGCTACACCTTC
CASTMVGGINYGYTF
>TRBV6-1|NA|NA|TRBJ1-6
TGTGCCAGCGGCCGGACTACTCTGTCACCCCTCCACTTT
CASGRTTLSPLHF
>TRBV6-1|NA|TRBD2|TRBJ2-1
TGTGCCAGCACTGCCGGGACTAGCTTCGATGAGCAGTTCTTC
CASTAGTSFDEQFF
>TRBV18|NA|NA|TRBJ1-4
TGTGCCAGCTCACCAGGGGGGGGAAAGGGCCTCGGAGAAAAACTGTTTTTT
CASSPGGGKGLGEKLFF
>TRBV7-8|few|TRBD1|TRBJ1-1
TGTGCCAGCACCCGACAGGGGGGGGACACTGAAGCTTTCTTT
CASTRQGGDTEAFF
>TRBV5-3|NA|TRBD1|TRBJ1-1
TGTGCCAGAAGCTTGGTCAGGGACAGCGGACCTGAAGCTTTCTTT
CARSLVRDSGPEAFF
>TRBV7-9|NA|TRBD1|TRBJ1-6
TGTGCCAGCAGCGGCCGACAGGGGAGCTCCTATAATTCACCCCTCCACTTT
CASSGRQGSSYNSPLHF
>TRBV7-8|NA|NA|TRBJ2-7
TGTGCCAGCAGCTTAAATTCAGGTCTGTACTTC
CASSLNSGLYF
>TRBV5-1|NA|TRBD1|TRBJ2-5
TGCGCCAGCAGCTTGACACAGGGGGCGGGAGAGACCCAGTACTTC
CASSLTQGAGETQYF
>TRBV6-4|NA|TRBD1|TRBJ2-5
TGTGCCAGCAGTCCCGGGACAGGTCGAGAGACCCAGTACTTC
CASSPGTGRETQYF
>TRBV4-2|once|TRBD1|TRBJ2-7
TGTGCCAGCAGCGACCGGGACAGAGCCTACGAGCAGTACTTC
CASSDRDRAYEQYF
>TRBV27|NA|NA|TRBJ2-7
TGTGCCAGCAGTTTATTGGAGGGCTCCTACGAGCAGTACTTC
CASSLLEGSYEQYF